The rows below give T cell receptor beta chains drawn from one sample of a study of CD8+CD57+ T cells in acquired aplastic anemia. One entry per CDR3 protein results from TCRdb running MiXCR on the reads. This sample carries some 220,000 distinct CDR3 sequences, 34% of them seen once, and the ten largest clones take 1.1%. Sequenced sample: sorted CD4+, CD8+, or CD8+CD57+ T cells (not recorded which) from PBMCs. The receptors derive from a human donor in good health, serving as a control. Both conserved end residues are part of each CDR3. A D gene is named only where the DNA matches it firmly. Part of the rows lack a size; the others show once, few, many or a class for expanded clones.

D,V,size,J,CDR3,DNA
TRBD1,TRBV7-2,-,TRBJ2-2,CASSPGQGAPGAGELFF,TGTGCCAGCAGCCCGGGACAGGGGGCGCCGGGAGCCGGGGAGCTGTTTTTT
TRBD1,TRBV5-4,few,TRBJ2-7,CASSRGQGGEQYF,TGTGCCAGCAGCAGGGGACAGGGAGGTGAGCAGTACTTC
-,TRBV4-1,-,TRBJ1-1,CASSLPYSEAFF,TGCGCCAGCAGCCTACCCTATTCTGAAGCTTTCTTT
-,TRBV29-1,many,TRBJ1-1,CSVPLAGAWGKNTEAFF,TGCAGCGTTCCTTTAGCGGGGGCCTGGGGGAAGAACACTGAAGCTTTCTTT
-,TRBV2,once,TRBJ2-3,CASMGVEGDTQYF,TGTGCCAGCATGGGGGTAGAGGGAGATACGCAGTATTTT
-,TRBV19,-,TRBJ1-4,CASSIVGASNEKLFF,TGTGCCAGTAGTATAGTCGGGGCTTCTAATGAAAAACTGTTTTTT
-,TRBV5-4,few,TRBJ2-1,CASSSRDYNEQFF,TGTGCCAGCAGCTCACGGGACTACAATGAGCAGTTCTTC
-,TRBV5-1,few,TRBJ2-5,CASSRLGGETQYF,TGCGCCAGCAGCCGGCTGGGGGGTGAGACCCAGTACTTC
-,TRBV10-3,few,TRBJ1-1,CAIGARVDTEAFF,TGTGCCATCGGGGCCAGGGTGGACACTGAAGCTTTCTTT
-,TRBV2,-,TRBJ1-2,CAGSTTGWFGYTF,TGTGCCGGCAGTACAACAGGGTGGTTCGGCTACACCTTC
-,TRBV5-8,many,TRBJ1-6,CASSFGGVPNSPLHF,TGTGCCAGCAGCTTTGGGGGTGTGCCCAATTCACCCCTCCACTTT